The 3 T cell receptor beta chains reported below all come from one sample, sequenced in a study of blood T cell repertoires in COVID-19. Clones were read by immunoSEQ multiplex PCR, and TCRdb kept only the in-frame ones, dropping some. The sample includes over 60,000 clones, 75% to 90% of them seen just once. Sequencing used peripheral blood. Receptors were obtained from an elderly woman with active or convalescent COVID-19.

The V call is TRBV7-2, the J call TRBJ1-1, with unresolved D. Germline V gene lookup returns CDR1 SGHTA and CDR2 FQGNSA. With 1 base removed from V and 4 bases from J, the gap between germline ends came to 13 bases. CDR3 length: 15 amino acids. The CDR3 sequence is CASSLESEVFTEAFF. DNA of the CDR3: TGTGCCAGCAGCTTAGAGAGCGAAGTTTTCACTGAAGCTTTCTTT.

The J gene is TRBJ2-3, the V gene TRBV11-2; D is unclear. Trimming shortened V by 7 bases and J by 2 bases, and 4 bases separated the two germline ends. This CDR3 has 11 residues. Germline CDR1 SGHAT, CDR2 FQNNGV. Here the CDR3 DNA reads TGTGCCAGCACAATCACAGATACGCAGTATTTT. As protein: CASTITDTQYF.

The rearrangement uses TRBV28 and TRBJ1-5, with 7 bases matching TRBD1. With V trimmed by 7 bases and J by 6 bases, 9 bases remained unmatched. The CDR3 runs to 14 residues. CDR1 is MDHEN and CDR2 is SYDVKM in the germline V gene. The CDR3 DNA is TGTGCCAGCACTTCAGCAGGGGGGCTTCAGCCCCAGCATTTT. Its translation is CASTSAGGLQPQHF.